This entry lists 28 T cell receptor beta chains sequenced from one sample in a study of regulatory T cells. Study-level results: Regulatory T cells from CD3G-deficient patients were less diverse than autologous conventional CD4+ cells and control regulatory cells.

Primers: 52 TRBV forward and 13 TRBJ reverse. The data were produced by immunoSEQ multiplex PCR, yet TCRdb's version contains in-frame clones alone and is incomplete. The sample includes some 3,400 clones, around 96% of them seen just once. Their antigen targets remain unknown. Sequenced sample: CD4+ Tregs sorted from blood. The receptor source for this set is a person under 35 with CD3G deficiency.

The V gene is TRBV11-2, the J gene TRBJ2-1; the D gene is possibly TRBD1 (6 bases). The CDR3 has 15 amino acids. V was clipped by 1 base and J by 7 bases, with 14 bases between them. The germline gives CDR1 SGHAT, CDR2 FQNNGV. The CDR3 DNA reads as TGTGCCAGCAGCTTAGGGAGGACAGCCAGGAATGAGCAGTTCTTC. It is translated as CASSLGRTARNEQFF.

The rearrangement joins TRBV6-1 to TRBJ1-1, with a tentative D call TRBD1 (5 bases). V dropped 8 bases and J dropped 2 bases, with 18 bases sitting between them. CDR3 size: 15 residues. CDR1 and CDR2 (germline): MNHNS, SASEGT. The CDR3: CASEFGGFKNTEAFF. The CDR3 DNA reads as TGTGCCAGCGAATTTGGGGGATTTAAAAACACTGAAGCTTTCTTT.

The chain has TRBV29-1 and TRBJ2-7; the D gene could be TRBD1 or TRBD2 (5 bases each). Germline values: CDR1 SQVTM, CDR2 ANQGSEA. Trimming cost V 4 bases and J 3 bases, with 19 bases left between them. CDR3 length: 15 amino acids. The CDR3 spells CSVAGSQGRRYEQYF. CDR3 DNA: TGCAGCGTTGCGGGGAGCCAGGGACGGCGCTACGAGCAGTACTTC.

The chain has TRBV28 and TRBJ2-1, with D perhaps TRBD2 (5 bases). This CDR3 is built from 16 residues. Trimming took 9 bases from V and 7 from J, leaving 25 bases between them. CDR1 and CDR2 (germline): MDHEN, SYDVKM. The DNA for the CDR3 is TGTGCCAGTTCTCCCCTCGGGATTAGCAGACCAAATGAGCAGTTCTTC. Its translation is CASSPLGISRPNEQFF.

The genes are TRBV6-6 and TRBJ2-2, with D possibly matching TRBD2 (6 bases). Germline CDR1 MNHNY, CDR2 SVGAGI (reference sequence). Trimming removed 8 bases from V and 6 bases from J, with 10 bases in between. CDR3 length: 12 residues. The CDR3 reads CASRWGAGELFF. The CDR3 bases are TGTGCCAGCCGGTGGGGGGCCGGGGAGCTGTTTTTT.

The sample holds a few counts of this clone. V usage is TRBV7-8 and J usage is TRBJ2-7; 9 nucleotides align to TRBD1. The CDR3 runs 15 residues. Germline assignment: CDR1 SGHVS and CDR2 FQNEAQ. Germline trimming cut 4 bases from V and 0 bases from J; bases unmatched to any gene: 4. CDR3 sequence reads: CASSSHRGPSYEQYF. CDR3 coding DNA: TGTGCCAGCAGCTCCCACAGGGGGCCCTCCTACGAGCAGTACTTC.

As DNA, the CDR3 is TGTGCCAGCAGCGCGACAGGGAACACCGGGGAGCTGTTTTTT. Translated, it gives CASSATGNTGELFF. The rearrangement joins TRBV7-9 to TRBJ2-2; tentative D call: TRBD1 (6 bases). V was trimmed by 5 bases and J by 1 base, leaving 8 bases between them. The CDR3 has 14 amino acids. CDR1 is SEHNR and CDR2 is FQNEAQ in the germline V gene (reference sequence). Looking up the rest from reference TRBV7-9 and TRBJ2-2 gives the full variable domain: DTGVSQNPRHKITKRGQNVTFRCDPISEHNRLYWYRQTLGQGPEFLTYFQNEAQLEKSRLLSDRFSAERPKGSFSTLEIQRTEQGDSAMYLCASSATGNTGELFFGEGSRLTVL.

The chain joins TRBV30 to TRBJ2-7; 7 nucleotides match TRBD2. Germline CDR1 is GTSNPN and CDR2 is SVGIG (reference sequence). The J segment lost 2 bases and the V segment lost 5 bases, leaving 9 bases of the junction unmatched. The CDR3 length is 14 residues. The DNA of the CDR3 is TGTGCCTGGGTGCCGGGACTACCGGCCTACGAGCAGTACGTC. Its protein is CAWVPGLPAYEQYV.

This sequence joins TRBV5-1 and TRBJ2-7; D gene uncertain. Trimming took off 1 base at V and 3 bases at J, with 14 bases between the two ends. This CDR3 contains 15 residues. Germline lookup yields CDR1 SGHRS and CDR2 YFSETQ. The CDR3 DNA reads as TGCGCCAGCAGCTTGTATAGCAGAAACGACTACGAGCAGTACTTC. Translating gives CASSLYSRNDYEQYF.

The genes are TRBV6-1 and TRBJ1-5, with a possible D match to TRBD1 (6 bases). V lost 6 bases and J 6 bases, leaving 12 bases between the germline ends. CDR3 length equals 13 residues. CDR1 and CDR2 (germline): MNHNS, SASEGT. CDR3 loop: CASRARGSQPQHF. CDR3 nucleotide sequence: TGTGCCAGCAGGGCCAGGGGCAGTCAGCCCCAGCATTTT.

The gene calls are TRBV6-4 and TRBJ2-4; D is possibly TRBD2 (6 bases). The V end was cut by 5 bases, the J end by 7 bases, with 15 bases between. The CDR3 has 14 residues. Germline assignment: CDR1 MRHNA and CDR2 SNTAGT. The CDR3 spells CASSPSPGGNIQYF. DNA of the CDR3: TGTGCCAGCAGTCCGAGTCCCGGGGGTAACATTCAGTACTTC.

In its sample, this clone was seen once. CDR3 protein: CASSEGQETYYSNQPQHF. CDR3 nucleotides: TGTGCCAGCAGTGAGGGACAGGAAACCTACTATAGCAATCAGCCCCAGCATTTT. This rearrangement joins TRBV6-1 to TRBJ1-5; the match to TRBD1 covers 8 bases. V trimming: 3 bases; J trimming: 0 bases; junction bases outside the gene matches: 10. The CDR3 sequence is 18 residues long. CDR1 is MNHNS, CDR2 SASEGT, per germline.

This chain uses TRBV5-1 with TRBJ1-2; 8 bases line up with TRBD1. Germline CDR1 reads SGHRS; CDR2 reads YFSETQ. This CDR3 has 13 amino acids. V gave up 4 bases and J gave up 7 bases; unmatched junction bases: 6. CDR3 region: CASSLTGQAGYTF. CDR3 coding DNA: TGCGCCAGCAGCCTGACGGGACAGGCTGGCTACACCTTC.

The V call is TRBV6-1, the J call TRBJ1-2; a weak D match, TRBD1 (6 bases). The V gene's germline CDR1 is MNHNS and CDR2 SASEGT. The ends were cut back, 4 bases at V and 4 bases at J, with 10 bases in the middle. This CDR3 has 13 residues. The CDR3 nucleotides read TGTGCCAGCAGTGTGGGGGCAATCTATGGCTACACCTTC. Translated, it gives CASSVGAIYGYTF.

The genes are TRBV28 and TRBJ2-5; D is possibly TRBD2 (5 bases). This CDR3 spans 15 amino acids. The germline V gene has CDR1 MDHEN and CDR2 SYDVKM. The germline V and J ends were trimmed by 6 bases and 5 bases, with 19 bases remaining between them. CDR3 loop: CASSKARTSLETQYF. As DNA, the CDR3 is TGTGCCAGCAGCAAGGCCAGGACTTCACTGGAGACCCAGTACTTC.

The rearrangement links TRBV7-2 to TRBJ2-7; tentatively, D is TRBD1 (7 bases). The CDR3 totals 15 residues. V lost 5 bases and J lost 2, with 16 bases in between. Germline V gene lookup returns CDR1 SGHTA and CDR2 FQGNSA. DNA for the CDR3: TGTGCCAGCAGCCGCGCATCAGGGGGGACCTACGAGCAGTACTTC. Its translation is CASSRASGGTYEQYF.

The V gene is TRBV28, the J gene TRBJ1-1; D gene unclear. This CDR3 contains 15 residues. Trimming took 3 bases from V and 3 from J, leaving 14 bases between them. The germline CDR1 and CDR2 sequences are MDHEN and SYDVKM. CDR3 sequence reads: CASSFRAPRDTEAFF. The CDR3 DNA reads TGTGCCAGCAGTTTTCGGGCCCCACGGGACACTGAAGCTTTCTTT. The full variable domain, in which reference TRBV28 and TRBJ1-1 provide the parts outside the CDR3, is DVKVTQSSRYLVKRTGEKVFLECVQDMDHENMFWYRQDPGLGLRLIYFSYDVKMKEKGDIPEGYSVSREKKERFSLILESASTNQTSMYLCASSFRAPRDTEAFFGQGTRLTVV.

The chain carries TRBV18 and TRBJ2-1, with 9 bases matching TRBD1. V lost 0 bases and J lost 4; bases outside the gene matches: 13. CDR1 is KGHSH, CDR2 LQKENI, per germline. The CDR3 totals 19 residues. The CDR3 is CASSPPRGRTGAIYNEQFF. The CDR3 nucleotides are TGTGCCAGCTCACCACCAAGGGGCCGGACAGGGGCGATATACAATGAGCAGTTCTTC.

In DNA form, the CDR3 reads TGTGCCAGCAGCCCTTCGGGGACAGATACGCAGTATTTT. Its protein product is CASSPSGTDTQYF. The rearrangement uses TRBV11-2 and TRBJ2-3, with a weak D call TRBD2 (5 bases). This CDR3 has 13 residues. V dropped 5 bases and J dropped 3 bases, with 9 bases sitting between them. Germline lookup yields CDR1 SGHAT and CDR2 FQNNGV.

The V call is TRBV28, the J call TRBJ2-7; D uncertain. Germline V gene lookup returns CDR1 MDHEN and CDR2 SYDVKM. V lost 2 bases to trimming and J lost 2 bases, with 13 bases between them. This CDR3 region has 15 residues. The CDR3 DNA reads TGTGCCAGCAGTTTAAGGGCCTTGCCCCCCTACGAGCAGTACTTC. It codes for CASSLRALPPYEQYF. Using reference TRBV28 and TRBJ2-7 for the parts outside the CDR3, the full variable domain is DVKVTQSSRYLVKRTGEKVFLECVQDMDHENMFWYRQDPGLGLRLIYFSYDVKMKEKGDIPEGYSVSREKKERFSLILESASTNQTSMYLCASSLRALPPYEQYFGPGTRLTVT.

V and J are TRBV7-9 and TRBJ2-1; 9 positions agree with TRBD1. CDR1 and CDR2 from the germline V gene are SEHNR and FQNEAQ (reference sequence). V was pared by 3 bases and J by 7 bases, with 7 bases of the junction left unmatched. The CDR3 spans 15 residues. The CDR3 sequence is CASSFTDRGRNEQFF. The CDR3, as DNA: TGTGCCAGCAGCTTTACGGACAGGGGTCGAAATGAGCAGTTCTTC.

This rearrangement joins TRBV11-2 to TRBJ2-7; the D call may be TRBD1 or TRBD2 (6 bases each). Germline V gene data show CDR1 as SGHAT and CDR2 as FQNNGV. The CDR3 length is 14 residues. Trimming left V 5 bases short and J 5 bases short, with 16 bases between. The CDR3 loop reads CASSPGANSHEQYF. CDR3 DNA sequence: TGTGCCAGCAGCCCGGGGGCGAACTCTCACGAGCAGTACTTC.

This chain links TRBV2 with TRBJ2-2; TRBD2 agrees at 8 bases. Germline V gene data show CDR1 as SNHLY and CDR2 as FYNNEI. Trimming took 5 bases from V and 1 from J; bases not matched to a gene: 6. The CDR3 is 16 amino acids. As DNA, the CDR3 is TGTGCCAGCAGTCCGTTGGGACTAGGGAACACCGGGGAGCTGTTTTTT. It encodes CASSPLGLGNTGELFF.

V is TRBV5-4 and J is TRBJ1-4, with D perhaps TRBD1 (5 bases). Germline loops: CDR1 SGHNT, CDR2 YYREEE (reference sequence). This CDR3 has 13 residues. Trimming took off 0 bases at V and 10 bases at J, with 10 bases between the two ends. The CDR3 spells CASSLAGTIKLFF. The DNA of the CDR3 is TGTGCCAGCAGCTTGGCCGGGACGATAAAACTGTTTTTT.

This clone was counted once. This chain connects TRBV10-3 to TRBJ1-2; perhaps TRBD1 as D (5 bases). Deletions cut 7 bases from V and 3 bases from J, with 12 bases between. This CDR3 region has 13 residues. The germline CDR1 and CDR2 sequences are ENHRY and SYGVKD. The CDR3 protein is CAITPGRDYGYTF. The CDR3 DNA reads as TGTGCCATCACGCCAGGGCGGGACTATGGCTACACCTTC.

This clone was seen a single time. The chain uses TRBV10-3 and TRBJ2-1; no clear D. Trimming pared 4 bases from V and 6 bases from J, leaving 10 bases between. The CDR3 covers 13 residues. Germline lookup yields CDR1 ENHRY and CDR2 SYGVKD. CDR3 coding DNA: TGTGCCATCAGTGCGGGCAGTATCAATGAGCAGTTCTTC. This sequence encodes CAISAGSINEQFF.

This rearrangement joins TRBV7-9 to TRBJ2-1, with 16 bases fitting TRBD2. The CDR3 sequence is 17 residues long. Per the germline V gene, CDR1 is SEHNR and CDR2 is FQNEAQ (reference sequence). V trimming: 4 bases; J trimming: 9 bases; junction bases outside the gene matches: 9. The CDR3 DNA reads as TGTGCCAGCAGCTCCCCCGGGACTAGCGGGAGGGCCGGTGAGCAGTTCTTC. It yields the protein CASSSPGTSGRAGEQFF.

The genes are TRBV11-3 and TRBJ2-1; maybe TRBD1 (5 bases). There are 14 residues in the CDR3. CDR1 SGHNT and CDR2 YENEEA come from the germline V gene. V lost 4 bases, J lost 6 bases, and 13 bases lay in between. The CDR3 coding sequence is TGTGCCAGCAGCTCCCGCAGGGATTGCAATGAGCAGTTCTTC. This translates into CASSSRRDCNEQFF.